The next 22 T cell receptor beta chains were all read from a single sample in a study of blood T cell repertoires in COVID-19. Produced via immunoSEQ multiplex PCR; TCRdb's table is partial and in-frame only. The table has about 160,000 clones, around 80% seen once. The sequenced sample was PBMCs or T cells enriched from blood (not recorded which). The receptor set was obtained from a middle-aged man who had recovered from COVID-19.

The J gene is TRBJ1-6, the V gene TRBV9; no reliable D call. The germline gives CDR1 SGDLS, CDR2 YYNGEE. V was clipped by 5 bases and J by 7 bases, with 16 bases between them. The CDR3 is 15 residues long. As DNA, the CDR3 is TGTGCCAGCAGTCCCCAACAAGGAGCCAATTCACCCCTCCACTTT. This translates into CASSPQQGANSPLHF.

The CDR3 DNA sequence: TGTGCCTGGAGTGTACAGGGACTAGCGACGACCCAGTACTTC. Amino acid sequence: CAWSVQGLATTQYF. The V call is TRBV30, the J call TRBJ2-5; 10 bases align to TRBD2. The CDR3 spans 14 residues. Per germline, CDR1 GTSNPN and CDR2 SVGIG (reference sequence). The J segment lost 7 bases and the V segment lost 0 bases, leaving 5 bases of the junction unmatched. Based on the CDR3 plus reference TRBV30 and TRBJ2-5, the full variable domain is SQTIHQWPATLVQPVGSPLSLECTVEGTSNPNLYWYRQAAGRGLQLLFYSVGIGQISSEVPQNLSASRPQDRQFILSSKKLLLSDSGFYLCAWSVQGLATTQYFGPGTRLLVL.

The chain carries TRBV18 and TRBJ2-1, with 7 nucleotides matching TRBD1. The CDR3 contains 14 residues. Germline values: CDR1 KGHSH, CDR2 LQKENI. V trimming: 4 bases; J trimming: 7 bases; junction bases outside the gene matches: 7. CDR3 in DNA: TGTGCCAGCTCACTAGCGACAGGGACAAATGAGCAGTTCTTC. This gives the protein CASSLATGTNEQFF.

The V call is TRBV7-2, the J call TRBJ1-3, with a weak D call TRBD1 (6 bases). Germline-derived CDR1 and CDR2 are SGHTA and FQGNSA. V was pared by 4 bases and J by 0 bases, with 13 bases between. The CDR3 is made up of 16 amino acids. The chain's CDR3 is CASSSGQTGSGNTIYF. The CDR3, as DNA: TGTGCCAGCAGCTCCGGACAGACTGGCTCTGGAAACACCATATATTTT.

The V and J genes are TRBV3-1 (or the pseudogene TRBV3-2) and TRBJ2-7; no clear D. V was pared by 2 bases and J by 3 bases, with 5 bases between. The CDR3 contains 12 residues. The germline V gene has CDR1 LGHDT and CDR2 YNNKEL (reference sequence). The CDR3 here is CASSQSDYEQYF. DNA for the CDR3: TGTGCCAGCAGCCAAAGCGACTACGAGCAGTACTTC.

The chain has TRBV11-2 and TRBJ2-7; D possibly corresponds to TRBD2 (6 bases). Trimming removed 5 bases at V and 1 base at J, with 15 bases between. The germline CDR1 and CDR2 sequences are SGHAT and FQNNGV. There are 15 residues in the CDR3. CDR3 protein: CASSKTQAGSYEQYF. The DNA for the CDR3 is TGTGCCAGCAGCAAAACCCAGGCGGGGTCCTACGAGCAGTACTTC.

The J gene is TRBJ1-2, the V gene TRBV3-1 (or the pseudogene TRBV3-2); a possible D gene is TRBD1 (6 bases). This CDR3 spans 13 amino acids. Germline V CDR1 and CDR2: LGHDT, YNNKEL (reference sequence). Trimming cost V 6 bases and J 5 bases, with 13 bases left between them. As DNA, the CDR3 is TGTGCCAGCAGTCCAAGGACAGTTTATGGCTACACCTTC. It yields the protein CASSPRTVYGYTF.

The V call is TRBV5-1, the J call TRBJ2-5; 9 nucleotides align to TRBD2. The trim removed 4 bases at V and 5 bases at J, leaving 12 bases unmatched. Germline-derived CDR1 and CDR2 are SGHRS and YFSETQ. The CDR3 length is 16 residues. The CDR3 nucleotides are TGCGCCAGCAGCGCTCCTAGCGGGGCAAGGGAGGAGACCCAGTACTTC. It encodes CASSAPSGAREETQYF.

The chain recombines TRBV5-5 with TRBJ1-1, with D perhaps TRBD1 (5 bases). The germline CDR1 and CDR2 sequences are SGHKS and YYEKEE (reference sequence). The CDR3 runs to 13 residues. V lost 5 bases and J 5 bases, leaving 13 bases between the germline ends. The CDR3 protein is CASRWQGQTEAFF. The CDR3, as DNA: TGTGCCAGCAGATGGCAGGGTCAGACTGAAGCTTTCTTT. Variable domain in full (rest from reference TRBV5-5 and TRBJ1-1): DAGVTQSPTHLIKTRGQQVTLRCSPISGHKSVSWYQQVLGQGPQFIFQYYEKEERGRGNFPDRFSARQFPNYSSELNVNALLLGDSALYLCASRWQGQTEAFFGQGTRLTVV.

V usage is TRBV6-5 and J usage is TRBJ1-2, with 8 bases that match TRBD1. The CDR3 is 14 amino acids. CDR1 and CDR2 (germline): MNHEY, SVGAGI. J gave up 3 bases and V 6 bases, and 6 bases lay outside the gene matches. The CDR3 region is CASSNPGQDYGYTF. CDR3 DNA sequence: TGTGCCAGCAGCAATCCGGGACAGGACTATGGCTACACCTTC.

J is TRBJ1-4 and V is TRBV3-1 (or the pseudogene TRBV3-2); D is unresolved. V was pared by 0 bases and J by 0 bases, with 17 bases between. Looked up from germline, CDR1 is LGHDT and CDR2 is YNNKEL (reference sequence). The CDR3 sequence is 19 residues long. For the CDR3, the DNA is TGTGCCAGCAGCCAAGATTGGGCAGGCGTACTCACAACTAATGAAAAACTGTTTTTT. It encodes CASSQDWAGVLTTNEKLFF.

The gene calls are TRBV30 and TRBJ2-7; 11 bases fit TRBD1. J was trimmed by 0 bases and V by 0 bases; bases with no gene match: 4. Germline V gene data show CDR1 as GTSNPN and CDR2 as SVGIG (reference sequence). The CDR3 length is 16 residues. The CDR3: CAWSVEGTGGSYEQYF. The CDR3 nucleotides read TGTGCCTGGAGTGTAGAGGGGACAGGGGGCTCCTACGAGCAGTACTTC.

The chain combines TRBV7-9 with TRBJ1-2, with 9 positions matching TRBD1. The CDR3 has 13 residues. With V trimmed by 4 bases and J by 8 bases, 5 bases remained unmatched. Germline CDR1 and CDR2: SEHNR and FQNEAQ (reference sequence). The CDR3 spells CASSSQGAGGYTF. CDR3 DNA: TGTGCCAGCAGCTCACAGGGGGCCGGAGGCTACACCTTC.

This chain's CDR3 is CASSPGTGGPSYEQYF. For the CDR3, the DNA is TGTGCCAGCAGCCCCGGGACAGGGGGGCCCTCCTACGAGCAGTACTTC. The chain joins TRBV7-2 to TRBJ2-7; TRBD1 matches at 11 bases. The CDR3 is made up of 16 amino acids. Trimming cost V 5 bases and J 0 bases; bases outside gene matches: 6. Germline V gene sequence: CDR1 SGHTA, CDR2 FQGNSA.

The chain uses TRBV27 and TRBJ1-3; D gene ambiguous. The CDR3 is 15 amino acids. V lost 3 bases and J lost 0, with 9 bases in between. Germline V CDR1 and CDR2: MNHEY, SMNVEV (reference sequence). Here the CDR3 reads CASSFLVSSGNTIYF. In nucleotides, the CDR3 is TGTGCCAGCAGTTTTCTAGTTAGCTCTGGAAACACCATATATTTT.

V usage is TRBV11-2 and J usage is TRBJ2-7; tentative D call: TRBD1 (6 bases). Germline V CDR1 and CDR2: SGHAT, FQNNGV. V shed 0 bases and J shed 3 bases, with 12 bases lying between them. This CDR3 is 15 amino acids long. DNA for the CDR3: TGTGCCAGCAGCTTAGATAGGGGGACAAGCTACGAGCAGTACTTC. Residues: CASSLDRGTSYEQYF.

V and J are TRBV10-3 and TRBJ1-2; 8 positions agree with TRBD1. CDR3 length: 15 amino acids. Germline CDR1 reads ENHRY; CDR2 reads SYGVKD. The V segment lost 4 bases and the J segment 2 bases; nucleotides outside the gene matches: 6. The CDR3 protein is CAISGGQGKNYGYTF. DNA of the CDR3: TGTGCCATCAGTGGAGGACAGGGCAAGAACTATGGCTACACCTTC.

The CDR3 sequence: CASSLRGETQYF. The CDR3 DNA is TGTGCCAGCAGCTTACGGGGGGAGACCCAGTACTTC. The genes are TRBV11-3 and TRBJ2-5, with D perhaps TRBD2 (6 bases). Germline CDR1 reads SGHNT; CDR2 reads YENEEA. V dropped 2 bases and J dropped 5 bases, with 6 bases sitting between them. The CDR3 consists of 12 residues.

The chain uses TRBV18 and TRBJ1-1; D gene uncertain. Germline V gene sequence: CDR1 KGHSH, CDR2 LQKENI. The CDR3 is 15 amino acids. Trimming removed 3 bases at V and 4 bases at J, with 15 bases between. The CDR3 DNA reads TGTGCCAGCTCACCCCGGGTAACTCGGAGCACTGAAGCTTTCTTT. Its translation is CASSPRVTRSTEAFF.

The chain is built from TRBV6-6 and TRBJ2-7; D not certain. Germline CDR1 reads MNHNY; CDR2 reads SVGAGI (reference sequence). Deletions cut 2 bases from V and 4 bases from J, with 12 bases between. This CDR3 has 14 residues. DNA of the CDR3: TGTGCCAGCAGTTACGAGTCATCTCGGTACGAGCAGTACTTC. As protein: CASSYESSRYEQYF.

The J gene is TRBJ2-2, the V gene TRBV2; 14 bases are a match to TRBD2. J lost 0 bases, V lost 6 bases, and 3 bases had no gene match. This CDR3 spans 17 amino acids. From germline, CDR1 is SNHLY and CDR2 FYNNEI. The CDR3 sequence is CASRRTSGGPNTGELFF. The DNA for the CDR3 is TGTGCCAGCAGACGGACTAGCGGGGGGCCGAACACCGGGGAGCTGTTTTTT.

The chain is built from TRBV19 and TRBJ1-4, with TRBD1 matching over 7 bases. The CDR3 covers 13 residues. CDR1 is LNHDA, CDR2 SQIVND, per germline (reference sequence). The ends lost 6 bases at V and 8 bases at J; junction bases unmatched: 6. CDR3 protein: CASRGKGAEKLFF. The CDR3 DNA reads TGTGCCAGTAGGGGAAAGGGGGCGGAAAAACTGTTTTTT.